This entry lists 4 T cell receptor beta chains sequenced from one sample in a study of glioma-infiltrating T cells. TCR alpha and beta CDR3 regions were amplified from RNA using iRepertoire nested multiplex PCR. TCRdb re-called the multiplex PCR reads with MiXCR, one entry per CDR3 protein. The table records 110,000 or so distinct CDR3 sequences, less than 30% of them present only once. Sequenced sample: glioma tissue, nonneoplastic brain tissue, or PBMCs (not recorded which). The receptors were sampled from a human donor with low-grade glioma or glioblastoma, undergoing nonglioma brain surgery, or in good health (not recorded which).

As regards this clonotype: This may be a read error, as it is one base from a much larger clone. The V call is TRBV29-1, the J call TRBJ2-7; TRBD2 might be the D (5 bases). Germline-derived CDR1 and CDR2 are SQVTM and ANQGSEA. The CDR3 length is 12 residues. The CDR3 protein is CSVVTDSYGQYF. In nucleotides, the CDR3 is TGCAGCGTTGTGACGGACTCCTACGGGCAGTACTTC.

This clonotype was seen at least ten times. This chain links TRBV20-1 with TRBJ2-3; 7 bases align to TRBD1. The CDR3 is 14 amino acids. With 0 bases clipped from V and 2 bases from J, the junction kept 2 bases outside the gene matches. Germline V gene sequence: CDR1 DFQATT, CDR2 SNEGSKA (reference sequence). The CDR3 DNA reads TGCAGTGCTAGAGACCAGGGGGTCACAGATACGCAGTATTTT. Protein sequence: CSARDQGVTDTQYF.

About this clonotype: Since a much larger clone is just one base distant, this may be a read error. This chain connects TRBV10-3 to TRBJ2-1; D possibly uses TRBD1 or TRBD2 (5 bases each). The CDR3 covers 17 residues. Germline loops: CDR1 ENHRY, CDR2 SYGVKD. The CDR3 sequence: CSISEYGSQAGGNEQFF. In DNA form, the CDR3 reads TGTTCCATCAGTGAGTACGGATCCCAGGCTGGGGGAAATGAGCAGTTCTTC.

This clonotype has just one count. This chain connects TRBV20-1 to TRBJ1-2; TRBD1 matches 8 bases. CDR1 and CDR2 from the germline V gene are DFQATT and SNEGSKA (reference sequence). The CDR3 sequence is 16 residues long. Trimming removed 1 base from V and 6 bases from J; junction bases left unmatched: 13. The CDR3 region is CSARAFQETGADGYTF. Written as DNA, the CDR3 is TGCAGTGCTAGAGCCTTTCAAGAGACAGGGGCGGATGGCTACACCTTC.